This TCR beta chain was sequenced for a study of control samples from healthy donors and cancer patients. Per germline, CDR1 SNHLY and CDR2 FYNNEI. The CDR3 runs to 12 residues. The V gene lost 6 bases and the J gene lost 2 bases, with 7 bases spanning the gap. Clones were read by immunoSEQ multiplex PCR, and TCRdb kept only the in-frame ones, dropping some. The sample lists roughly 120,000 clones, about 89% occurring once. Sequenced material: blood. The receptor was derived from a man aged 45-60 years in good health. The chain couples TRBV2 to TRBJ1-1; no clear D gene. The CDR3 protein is CASSPINTEAFF. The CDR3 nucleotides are TGTGCCAGCAGCCCGATAAACACTGAAGCTTTCTTT.